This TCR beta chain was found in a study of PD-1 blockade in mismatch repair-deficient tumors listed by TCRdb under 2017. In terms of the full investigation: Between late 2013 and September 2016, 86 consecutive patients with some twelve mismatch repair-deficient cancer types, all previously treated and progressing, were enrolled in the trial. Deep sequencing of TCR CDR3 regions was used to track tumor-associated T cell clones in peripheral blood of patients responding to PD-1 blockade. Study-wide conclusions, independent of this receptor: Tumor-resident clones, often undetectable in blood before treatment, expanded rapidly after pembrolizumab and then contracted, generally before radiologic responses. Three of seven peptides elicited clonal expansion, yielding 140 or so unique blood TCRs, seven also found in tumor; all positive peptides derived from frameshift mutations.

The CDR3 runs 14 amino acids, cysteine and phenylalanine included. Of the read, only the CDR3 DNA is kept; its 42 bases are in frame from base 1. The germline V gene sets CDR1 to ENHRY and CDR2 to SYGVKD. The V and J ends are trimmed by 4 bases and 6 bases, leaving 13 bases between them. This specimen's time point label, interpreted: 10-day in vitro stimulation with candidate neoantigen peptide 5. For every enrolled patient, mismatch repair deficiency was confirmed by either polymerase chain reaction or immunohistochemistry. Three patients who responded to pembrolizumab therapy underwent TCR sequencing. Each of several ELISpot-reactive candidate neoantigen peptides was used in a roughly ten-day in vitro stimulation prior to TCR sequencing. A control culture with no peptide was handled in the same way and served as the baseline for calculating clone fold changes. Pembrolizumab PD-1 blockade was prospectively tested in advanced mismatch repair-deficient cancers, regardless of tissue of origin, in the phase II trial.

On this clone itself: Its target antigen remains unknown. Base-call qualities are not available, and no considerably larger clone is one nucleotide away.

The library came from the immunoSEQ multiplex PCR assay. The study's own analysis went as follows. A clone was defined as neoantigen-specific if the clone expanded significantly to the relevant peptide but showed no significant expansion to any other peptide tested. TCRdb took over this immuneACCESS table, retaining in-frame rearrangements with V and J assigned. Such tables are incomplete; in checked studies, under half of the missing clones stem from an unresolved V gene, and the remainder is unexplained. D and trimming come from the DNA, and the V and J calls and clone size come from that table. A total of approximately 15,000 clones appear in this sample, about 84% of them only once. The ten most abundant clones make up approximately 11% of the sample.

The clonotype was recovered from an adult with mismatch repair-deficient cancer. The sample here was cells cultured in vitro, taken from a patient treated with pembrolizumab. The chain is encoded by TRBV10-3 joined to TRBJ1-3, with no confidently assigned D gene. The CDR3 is CAISVRQEKNTIYF. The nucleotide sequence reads TGTGCCATCAGTGTCAGGCAGGAGAAAAACACCATATATTTT.